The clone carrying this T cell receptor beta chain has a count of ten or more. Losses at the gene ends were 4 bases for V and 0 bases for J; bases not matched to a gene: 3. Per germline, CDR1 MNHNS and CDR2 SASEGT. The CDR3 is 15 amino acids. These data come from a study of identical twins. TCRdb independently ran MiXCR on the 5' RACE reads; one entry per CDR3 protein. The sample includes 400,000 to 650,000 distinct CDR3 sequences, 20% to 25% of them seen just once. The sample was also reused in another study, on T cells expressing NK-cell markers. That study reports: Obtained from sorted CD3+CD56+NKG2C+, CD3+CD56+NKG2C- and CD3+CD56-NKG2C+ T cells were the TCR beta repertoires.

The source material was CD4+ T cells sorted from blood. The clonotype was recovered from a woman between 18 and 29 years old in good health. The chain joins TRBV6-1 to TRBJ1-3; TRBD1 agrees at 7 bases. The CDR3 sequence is CASSADRFSGNTIYF. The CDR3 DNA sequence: TGTGCCAGCAGTGCGGACAGGTTCTCTGGAAACACCATATATTTT.